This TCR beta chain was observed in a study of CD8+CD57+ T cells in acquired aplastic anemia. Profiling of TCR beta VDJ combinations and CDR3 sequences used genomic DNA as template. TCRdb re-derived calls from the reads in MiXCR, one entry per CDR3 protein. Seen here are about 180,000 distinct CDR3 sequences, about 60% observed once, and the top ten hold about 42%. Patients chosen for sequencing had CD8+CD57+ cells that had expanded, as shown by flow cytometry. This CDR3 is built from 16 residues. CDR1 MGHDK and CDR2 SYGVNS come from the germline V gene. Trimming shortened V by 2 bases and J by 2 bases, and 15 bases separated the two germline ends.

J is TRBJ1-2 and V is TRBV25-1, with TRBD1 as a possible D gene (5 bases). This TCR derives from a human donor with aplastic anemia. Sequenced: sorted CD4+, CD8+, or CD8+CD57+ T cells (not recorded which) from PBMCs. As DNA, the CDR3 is TGTGCCAGCAGTGAAAGGGTCGGGGGGACCAACTATGGCTACACCTTC. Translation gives CASSERVGGTNYGYTF.